This TCR beta chain was profiled in a study of spatial heterogeneity in lung cancer (dated by TCRdb to the late 2010s). Study-wide context: Beta-chain transcripts were consistently detected in greater numbers than alpha-chain transcripts, which likely reflects a higher abundance of beta-chain transcripts. Both alpha and beta chains were TCR-sequenced in samples taken at surgery, namely 220 tumor regions, 64 matched nontumor lung samples and a few dozen PBMC samples. Nonsynonymous mutation counts, determined by whole-exome sequencing of tumor tissue, were related to TCR repertoire features. In the raw uncorrected reads, each unique combination of TCR and UMI appeared on average more than ten times. In non-small cell lung cancer, the study quantitatively compared TCR alpha and beta repertoires across several tumor regions, matched nontumor lung, and blood. General findings and caveats noted by the study authors: Ubiquitous expanded tumor TCRs were detected in blood more often at tumor resection than at routine follow-up. Additional single-cell paired TCR alpha and beta sequencing was considered necessary to confirm, at a functional level, the hypothesis that regional TCRs recognize regional mutations.

Trimming accounts for 5 bases at V and 0 bases at J, while the number of junction bases matched to no gene is 12. The germline V gene (reference sequence) yields DFQATT for CDR1 and SNEGSKA for CDR2. The cysteine opens and the phenylalanine closes a CDR3 of 17 amino acids. The sequence is cut down to CDR3 DNA, 51 bases in frame from base 1. The time point label, read with the paper, signifies: sample taken at primary tumor resection. TCR sequencing used whole RNA extracted from tumor and nontumor lung tissue, or from cryopreserved PBMC samples, without cell sorting. Samples were obtained from fewer than 80 patients with early-stage, untreated non-small cell lung cancer from the lung TRACERx cohort. Only patients with enough RNA available from two or more tumor regions were chosen for TCR sequencing. To prepare the library, 5' RACE was applied. Sequencer: NextSeq 500. In the TCR library protocol, a unique molecular identifier was attached to each TCR cDNA molecule so that PCR and sequencing errors could be corrected. On the authors' methods: Decombinator tools were used for TCR identification, UMI-based error correction and CDR3 extraction. Expanded TCRs were defined as those above a frequency of 2 per 1,000, corresponding to the top 1% of the tumor frequency distribution. Rényi diversity was computed with the R vegan package after subsampling each repertoire 100 times to 5,000 TCRs. CDR3 similarity networks were constructed using string-kernel similarity of amino acid triplets, with links drawn between CDR3s whose pairwise similarity was above 0.82. TCRdb trimmed the raw reads at Q25, called clones with MiXCR and kept productive beta chains. Here each entry gathers all rows of one CDR3 protein and keeps the most common genes and DNA. TCRdb, not the authors, supplied the V and J calls. For this sample the table gives over 90,000 distinct CDR3 sequences, of which around 8.6% were detected only once. The top ten clonotypes cover about 7% of the sample.

This clonotype was detected many times. The specificity of this receptor is unknown. No clone much larger than this one lies a single base away; base qualities are absent. The rearrangement joined TRBV20-1 to TRBJ2-3; 9 junctional bases match TRBD2. The sequences come from PBMCs, collected at surgery. This receptor was obtained from a male donor with early-stage non-small cell lung cancer. The DNA sequence is as follows: TGCAGTGCTTTCGACTTAGCGGGAGCCGTGAGCACAGATACGCAGTATTTT. Translated, this gives CSAFDLAGAVSTDTQYF.